This TCR beta chain is from a study of blood T cell repertoires in COVID-19. The assay was immunoSEQ multiplex PCR, and TCRdb's table has in-frame clones only and misses some. The sample shows tens of thousands of clones, 85% to 90% of them seen only once. CDR3 length: 13 residues. Germline V gives CDR1 SGHNT, CDR2 YYREEE (reference sequence). Deletions cut 3 bases from V and 1 base from J, with 6 bases between. The source is a man aged 50-59 years with active COVID-19. This sequence joins TRBV5-4 and TRBJ2-3; D is unresolved. Sequenced material: peripheral blood. The CDR3 loop reads CASSSYGTDTQYF. The CDR3 nucleotides are TGTGCCAGCAGCTCCTACGGCACAGATACGCAGTATTTT.